The 12 T cell receptor beta chains presented below share a single source sample, sequenced in a study of PD-L1 blockade in urothelial cancer listed by TCRdb under 2017. The sample's time point label, in plain terms: peripheral blood 6 weeks after treatment start. The library was produced with the immunoSEQ multiplex PCR assay. As stored in TCRdb, this immuneACCESS dataset retains in-frame rearrangements with V and J assigned. A fraction of the clones does not appear; measured against another copy, unresolved V genes explain less than half of the discrepancy, and the remainder lacks a known reason. The sample contains roughly 120,000 clones, around 93% of them found a single time. Less than 4.5% of the sample rests with the top ten. This specimen was PBMCs, taken around atezolizumab (anti-PD-L1) treatment. The receptors shown here come from a man aged 60 to 75 with urothelial cancer.

The chain uses TRBV5-4 and TRBJ2-7; 10 bases map to TRBD2. Germline CDR1 and CDR2: SGHNT and YYREEE (reference sequence). The junction had 10 bases not matched to a gene; V was cut back by 5 bases and J by 5 bases. The CDR3 is made up of 15 amino acids. The CDR3 here is CASRGATSGNHEQYF. The CDR3 nucleotides read TGTGCCAGCAGGGGGGCAACTAGCGGGAACCACGAGCAGTACTTC.

The chain combines TRBV6-1 with TRBJ1-5; D is unclear. V lost 8 bases to trimming and J lost 1 base, with 12 bases between them. This CDR3 is 14 amino acids long. Germline-derived CDR1 and CDR2 are MNHNS and SASEGT. The chain's CDR3 is CASLVVASNQPQHF. CDR3 nucleotides: TGTGCCAGCTTAGTCGTAGCAAGCAATCAGCCCCAGCATTTT.

This clone was seen a single time. V is TRBV6-6 and J is TRBJ1-2, with D perhaps TRBD1 (5 bases). This CDR3 comprises 16 residues. Trimming took off 6 bases at V and 5 bases at J, with 22 bases between the two ends. Germline CDR1 MNHNY, CDR2 SVGAGI (reference sequence). CDR3 region: CASRGGNGVARYGYTF. CDR3 nucleotides: TGTGCCAGCAGGGGGGGAAACGGCGTCGCAAGATATGGCTACACCTTC.

This chain connects TRBV5-1 to TRBJ2-4, with 7 bases lining up with TRBD1. The CDR3 has 16 amino acids. With 1 base clipped from V and 8 bases from J, the junction kept 12 bases outside the gene matches. The germline V gene encodes CDR1 SGHRS and CDR2 YFSETQ. In nucleotides, the CDR3 is TGCGCCAGCAGCTTGACTTACAGGGGCCCTGCGGACATTCAGTACTTC. Amino acids: CASSLTYRGPADIQYF. Based on the CDR3 plus reference TRBV5-1 and TRBJ2-4, the full variable domain is KAGVTQTPRYLIKTRGQQVTLSCSPISGHRSVSWYQQTPGQGLQFLFEYFSETQRNKGNFPGRFSGRQFSNSRSEMNVSTLELGDSALYLCASSLTYRGPADIQYFGAGTRLSVL.

V and J are TRBV5-1 and TRBJ1-1; 7 nucleotides agree with TRBD1. V shed 3 bases and J 4 bases; nucleotides not matched to a gene: 9. CDR3 length equals 15 residues. The V gene's germline CDR1 is SGHRS and CDR2 YFSETQ. CDR3 nucleotides: TGCGCCAGCAGCTCGTCTCCGGGACAGAGCACTGAAGCTTTCTTT. Translating it yields CASSSSPGQSTEAFF.

The chain uses TRBV6-7 and TRBJ1-5, with TRBD1 matching over 10 bases. TRBV6-7 is reported as an ORF; its role is uncertain. This CDR3 has 19 amino acids. V lost 0 bases, J lost 7 bases, and 15 bases stayed unmatched. CDR3 residues: CASSYSNRPGTGEEQPQHF. In nucleotides, the CDR3 is TGTGCCAGCAGTTACTCCAACAGACCCGGGACAGGGGAGGAACAGCCCCAGCATTTT.

This sequence joins TRBV7-6 and TRBJ2-7; TRBD2 aligns across 7 bases. V lost 5 bases, J lost 6 bases, and 7 bases stayed unmatched. CDR1 is SGHVS and CDR2 is FNYEAQ in the germline V gene. The CDR3 runs 13 residues. The CDR3 protein is CASSIRWEGEQYF. CDR3 sequence (DNA): TGTGCCAGCAGCATTCGGTGGGAGGGCGAGCAGTACTTC.

This rearrangement joins TRBV6-5 to TRBJ2-1; a weak D match, TRBD1 (5 bases). The CDR3 is made up of 13 amino acids. Germline values: CDR1 MNHEY, CDR2 SVGAGI. Trimming took 10 bases from V and 5 from J, leaving 15 bases between them. CDR3 DNA sequence: TGTGCCACCTCATCGGACAAGAACAATGAGCAGTTCTTC. The encoded protein is CATSSDKNNEQFF.

The chain has TRBV10-3 and TRBJ1-6, with 7 positions matching TRBD1. After removal of 0 bases from V and 9 bases from J, the junction contained 8 bases not matched to a gene. The CDR3 is made up of 16 amino acids. From germline, CDR1 is ENHRY and CDR2 SYGVKD. CDR3: CAISESSVQGVSPLHF. In nucleotides, the CDR3 is TGTGCCATCAGTGAGTCGTCCGTGCAGGGGGTTTCACCCCTCCACTTT.

In regard to this clone: Relative to the germline gene, one junction end is altered; a read error may explain this. The chain recombines TRBV5-1 with TRBJ1-4; D is unclear. Per the germline V gene, CDR1 is SGHRS and CDR2 is YFSETQ. The CDR3 spans 15 residues. The CDR3 reads CASSLTYATNEKLFF. Written as DNA, the CDR3 is TGCGCCAGCAGCCTGACCTATGCAACTAATGAGAAACTGTTTTTT.

The CDR3 region is CASSFRAAGTGNEQFF. For the CDR3, the DNA is TGTGCCAGCAGCTTTAGAGCCGCGGGGACAGGGAATGAGCAGTTCTTC. The chain combines TRBV7-6 with TRBJ2-1; 9 bases agree with TRBD1. The CDR3 runs 16 residues. The V gene's germline CDR1 is SGHVS and CDR2 FNYEAQ. V lost 3 bases and J lost 7; bases outside the gene matches: 10.

The rearrangement joins TRBV12-2 to TRBJ1-4; the table's D call, TRBD1, was not checked against the DNA. TRBV12-2 is listed as a pseudogene. CDR3 length equals 15 residues. CDR3 sequence reads: CASRARTACDEKLFF. CDR3 sequence (DNA): TGTGCAAGTCGCGCTAGGACAGCTTGCGATGAAAAACTGTTTTTT.